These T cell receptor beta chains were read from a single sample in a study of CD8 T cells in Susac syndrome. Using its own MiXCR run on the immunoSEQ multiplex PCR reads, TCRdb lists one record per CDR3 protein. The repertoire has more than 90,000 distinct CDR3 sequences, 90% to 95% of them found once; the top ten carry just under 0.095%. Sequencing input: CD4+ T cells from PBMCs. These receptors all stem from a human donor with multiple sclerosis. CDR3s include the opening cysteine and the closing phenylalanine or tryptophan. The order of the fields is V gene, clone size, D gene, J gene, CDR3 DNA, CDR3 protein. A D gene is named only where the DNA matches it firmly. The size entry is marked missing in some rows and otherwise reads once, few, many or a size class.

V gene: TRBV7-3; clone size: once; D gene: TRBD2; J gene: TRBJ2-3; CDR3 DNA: TGTGCCAGCAGCTCGGGACTAGCAACAGATACGCAGTATTTT; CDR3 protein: CASSSGLATDTQYF
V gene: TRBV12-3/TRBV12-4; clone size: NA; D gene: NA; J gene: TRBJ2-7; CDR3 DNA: TGTGCCAGCAGGAAGGCCGGGTCTTCCTACGAGCAGTACTTC; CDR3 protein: CASRKAGSSYEQYF
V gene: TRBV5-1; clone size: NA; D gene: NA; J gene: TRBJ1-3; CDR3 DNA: TGCGCCAGCAGCTTGCAACCAGGGGACTCTGGAAACACCATATATTTT; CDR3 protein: CASSLQPGDSGNTIYF
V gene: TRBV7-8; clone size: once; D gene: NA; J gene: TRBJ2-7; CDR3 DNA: TGTGCCAGCAGCTTAGGGCGGTACTCCTACGAGCAGTACTTC; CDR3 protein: CASSLGRYSYEQYF
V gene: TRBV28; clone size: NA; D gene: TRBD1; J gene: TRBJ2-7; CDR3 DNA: TGTGCCAGCAGAACCGGGACAGGGGGTTACGAGCAGTACTTC; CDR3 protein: CASRTGTGGYEQYF
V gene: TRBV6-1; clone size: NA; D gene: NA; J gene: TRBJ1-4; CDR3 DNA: TGTGCCAGCATTCTATCATCAACTAATGAAAAACTGTTTTTT; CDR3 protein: CASILSSTNEKLFF
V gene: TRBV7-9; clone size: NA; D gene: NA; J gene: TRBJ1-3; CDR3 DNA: TGTGCCAGCAGCACGCCGGACAGCTCTGGAAACACCATATATTTT; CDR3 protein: CASSTPDSSGNTIYF
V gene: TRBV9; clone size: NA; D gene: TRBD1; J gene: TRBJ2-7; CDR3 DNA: TGTGCCAGCAGTGCAGACAGGGAGCGCACCTACGAGCAGTACTTC; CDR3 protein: CASSADRERTYEQYF
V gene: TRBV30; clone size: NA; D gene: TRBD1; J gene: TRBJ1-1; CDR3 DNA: TGTGCCCGGGGACAGGGGGGTAACACTGAAGCTTTCTTT; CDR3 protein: CARGQGGNTEAFF
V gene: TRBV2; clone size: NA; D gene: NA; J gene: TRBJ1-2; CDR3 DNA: TGTGCCACCCGGGGAACCTTAGTGGGGGACTATGGCTACACCTTC; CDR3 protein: CATRGTLVGDYGYTF
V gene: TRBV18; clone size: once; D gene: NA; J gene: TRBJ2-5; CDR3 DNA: TGTGCCAGCTCACCGAGAAATCAAGAGACCCAGTACTTC; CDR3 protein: CASSPRNQETQYF
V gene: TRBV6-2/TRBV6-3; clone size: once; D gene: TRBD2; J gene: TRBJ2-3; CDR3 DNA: TGTGCCAGCAGCCAACTAGCGGGGGGGAGGGATACGCAGTATTTT; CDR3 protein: CASSQLAGGRDTQYF
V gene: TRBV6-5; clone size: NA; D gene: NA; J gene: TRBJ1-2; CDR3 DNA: TGTGCCAGCAGTTACGACAACCGAAGAAGCAATGGCTACACCTTC; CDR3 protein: CASSYDNRRSNGYTF
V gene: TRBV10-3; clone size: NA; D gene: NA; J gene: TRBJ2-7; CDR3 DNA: TGTGCCATCTTAAGAACTACCGGGCAGAACTACGAGCAGTACTTC; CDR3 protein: CAILRTTGQNYEQYF
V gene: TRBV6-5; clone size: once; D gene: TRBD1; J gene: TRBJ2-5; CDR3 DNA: TGTGCCAGCAGTCGGGACAGGGTCGAGACCCAGTACTTC; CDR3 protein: CASSRDRVETQYF
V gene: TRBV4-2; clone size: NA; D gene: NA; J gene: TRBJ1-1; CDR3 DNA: TGTGCCAGCAGCCGGACAGAGCGAGGAGCTTTCTTT; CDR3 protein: CASSRTERGAFF
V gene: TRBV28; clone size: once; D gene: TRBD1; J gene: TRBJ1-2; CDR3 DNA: TGTGCCAGCAGTAGACAGGGGAGTTACTATGGCTACACCTTC; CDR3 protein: CASSRQGSYYGYTF